These T cell receptor beta chains were read from a single sample in a study of T cells of healthy individuals. TCRdb re-called the 5' RACE reads with MiXCR, one entry per CDR3 protein. The sample yields 75,000 to 95,000 distinct CDR3 sequences, roughly 5% seen once. The receptors come from a female donor in good health. The CDR3 runs from the conserved cysteine through the conserved F or W. A D gene is named only where the DNA matches it firmly. Size tells how often a clone was seen (once, few, many) or the class of an expanded clone, and some rows leave it out.

j_call: TRBJ2-1; v_call: TRBV25-1; d_call: TRBD1; clone_size: many; cdr3_nt: TGTGCCAGCAGTGACTACGGACAGGGGGTCAACAATGAGCAGTTCTTC; cdr3_aa: CASSDYGQGVNNEQFF
j_call: TRBJ2-5; v_call: TRBV7-7; d_call: NA; clone_size: many; cdr3_nt: TGTGCTAGCAGCTTAGGGTTCGATCAAGAGACCCAGTACTTC; cdr3_aa: CASSLGFDQETQYF
j_call: TRBJ2-1; v_call: TRBV5-6; d_call: TRBD1; clone_size: many; cdr3_nt: TGTGCCAGCAGCTTGCTTGGGACAGGGGACTCCAATGAGCAGTTCTTC; cdr3_aa: CASSLLGTGDSNEQFF
j_call: TRBJ2-7; v_call: TRBV12-3/TRBV12-4; d_call: TRBD2; clone_size: many; cdr3_nt: TGTGCCAGCAGTTTGGGAGGGCCGGGTTACGAGCAGTACTTC; cdr3_aa: CASSLGGPGYEQYF
j_call: TRBJ2-7; v_call: TRBV6-2/TRBV6-3; d_call: TRBD2; clone_size: NA; cdr3_nt: TGTGCCAGCAGTTACTCGATCAGCGGGATGGGGTACGAGCAGTACTTC; cdr3_aa: CASSYSISGMGYEQYF
j_call: TRBJ2-1; v_call: TRBV11-2; d_call: TRBD2; clone_size: many; cdr3_nt: TGTGCCAGCAGCTTGACTAGCGGGAGAGCGCGTGAGCAGTTCTTC; cdr3_aa: CASSLTSGRAREQFF
j_call: TRBJ1-5; v_call: TRBV20-1; d_call: NA; clone_size: many; cdr3_nt: TGCAGTGCTAGAGATTCCGGACAGCCCCAGCATTTT; cdr3_aa: CSARDSGQPQHF
j_call: TRBJ1-1; v_call: TRBV7-9; d_call: NA; clone_size: NA; cdr3_nt: TGTGCCAGCAGCCCCATAAGAGGAAGAGGGGACACTGAAGCTTTCTTT; cdr3_aa: CASSPIRGRGDTEAFF
j_call: TRBJ1-1; v_call: TRBV7-6; d_call: NA; clone_size: many; cdr3_nt: TGTGCCAGCAGCTTAGGAGGTAGGAACACTGAAGCTTTCTTT; cdr3_aa: CASSLGGRNTEAFF
j_call: TRBJ2-7; v_call: TRBV18; d_call: TRBD2; clone_size: many; cdr3_nt: TGTGCCAGCTCACCACGACTAGCGGGAGGGCCCAAGACCTACGAGCAGTACTTC; cdr3_aa: CASSPRLAGGPKTYEQYF
j_call: TRBJ2-4; v_call: TRBV28; d_call: TRBD1; clone_size: many; cdr3_nt: TGTGCCAGCAGTGATCGGACAGGGGCATCGATCGCGGCCAAAAACATTCAGTACTTC; cdr3_aa: CASSDRTGASIAAKNIQYF
j_call: TRBJ1-1; v_call: TRBV5-1; d_call: NA; clone_size: many; cdr3_nt: TGCGCCAGCAGCTTTACAGGGAGGAACACTGAAGCTTTCTTT; cdr3_aa: CASSFTGRNTEAFF
j_call: TRBJ2-1; v_call: TRBV4-2; d_call: NA; clone_size: many; cdr3_nt: TGTGCCAGCAGCCAAGTTATAGCGTCCTCCTACAATGAGCAGTTCTTC; cdr3_aa: CASSQVIASSYNEQFF
j_call: TRBJ2-7; v_call: TRBV6-6; d_call: NA; clone_size: many; cdr3_nt: TGTGCCAGCAGTTATGGAGGTTCTTACGAGCAGTACTTC; cdr3_aa: CASSYGGSYEQYF
j_call: TRBJ2-7; v_call: TRBV5-1; d_call: TRBD2; clone_size: many; cdr3_nt: TGCGCCAGCAGCCAGTCGACTAGCGAGACCGGGCCCTACGAGCAGTACTTC; cdr3_aa: CASSQSTSETGPYEQYF
j_call: TRBJ2-2; v_call: TRBV27; d_call: TRBD2; clone_size: many; cdr3_nt: TGTGCCAGCAGTCCTCTAGCGGCACTTGGGGAGCTGTTTTTT; cdr3_aa: CASSPLAALGELFF
j_call: TRBJ1-1; v_call: TRBV6-5; d_call: NA; clone_size: few; cdr3_nt: TGTGCCAGCAGTTACTCGGGCGCAAAGAGAATAGAAGCTTTCTTT; cdr3_aa: CASSYSGAKRIEAFF
j_call: TRBJ2-3; v_call: TRBV7-2; d_call: NA; clone_size: many; cdr3_nt: TGTGCCAGCAGCTTTAGGGGCCGATGGGGACCCGAAACTAGCACAGATACGCAGTATTTT; cdr3_aa: CASSFRGRWGPETSTDTQYF
j_call: TRBJ1-5; v_call: TRBV10-3; d_call: NA; clone_size: NA; cdr3_nt: TGTGCCATCAGTGGAGGGGCGCGCAATCAGCCCCAGCATTTT; cdr3_aa: CAISGGARNQPQHF
j_call: TRBJ2-5; v_call: TRBV5-4; d_call: NA; clone_size: few; cdr3_nt: TGTGCCAGCAGCTTGAGGGCAGGGGAAGAGACCCAGTACTTC; cdr3_aa: CASSLRAGEETQYF
j_call: TRBJ1-6; v_call: TRBV28; d_call: NA; clone_size: many; cdr3_nt: TGTGCCAGCAGTCCCCCTCGGGCAGTTAATTCACCCCTCCACTTT; cdr3_aa: CASSPPRAVNSPLHF
j_call: TRBJ2-5; v_call: TRBV12-3/TRBV12-4; d_call: NA; clone_size: many; cdr3_nt: TGTGCCAGCAGTTTCGGCACCCAAGAGACCCAGTACTTC; cdr3_aa: CASSFGTQETQYF
j_call: TRBJ2-3; v_call: TRBV4-1; d_call: NA; clone_size: many; cdr3_nt: TGCGCCAGCAGCCAAGATTTTGGACCCAGGGGTTCAACAGATACGCAGTATTTT; cdr3_aa: CASSQDFGPRGSTDTQYF
j_call: TRBJ2-2; v_call: TRBV7-3; d_call: TRBD2; clone_size: NA; cdr3_nt: TGTGCCAGCAGCCCCTCTAGCGGCAACACCGGGGAGCTGTTTTTT; cdr3_aa: CASSPSSGNTGELFF
j_call: TRBJ2-3; v_call: TRBV24-1; d_call: NA; clone_size: many; cdr3_nt: TGTGCCACCAGTGAGGAATTCACAGATACGCAGTATTTT; cdr3_aa: CATSEEFTDTQYF